This T cell receptor (beta chain) appears in the sequencing data of a study of T cell repertoires in aging, cancer and after chemotherapy. Study-level information: Chronic lymphocytic leukemia patients on fludarabine- or bendamustine-based regimens gave paired samples before and after chemotherapy. The study, taken as a whole, reports: Across the chemotherapy interval, each cancer cohort showed higher median generation probability, suggesting thymic rebound. Age-matched healthy donors had significantly more diverse, less clonal blood TCR repertoires than untreated cancer patients.

TRB rearrangements spanning V, D and J were amplified using mixed TRB-A/B primers. TCRdb re-called the multiplex PCR reads with MiXCR, one entry per CDR3 protein. The data show around 7,800 distinct CDR3 sequences, more than 20% seen once. V lost 7 bases and J lost 8, with 21 bases in between. This CDR3 has 16 residues. Germline V gene data show CDR1 as MNHEY and CDR2 as SVGEGT. This clonotype counts as medium-sized. Its cognate antigen is unknown. The template was genomic DNA from peripheral blood, not RNA. The specimen was blood. The sequence was obtained from a human donor with a blood cancer. The J gene is TRBJ1-6, the V gene TRBV6-2 or TRBV6-3; the D is unclear. The CDR3 DNA reads as TGTGCCAGCACCCAGTTCGCCCACACGCGGGATTCACCCCTCCACTTT. This translates into CASTQFAHTRDSPLHF.